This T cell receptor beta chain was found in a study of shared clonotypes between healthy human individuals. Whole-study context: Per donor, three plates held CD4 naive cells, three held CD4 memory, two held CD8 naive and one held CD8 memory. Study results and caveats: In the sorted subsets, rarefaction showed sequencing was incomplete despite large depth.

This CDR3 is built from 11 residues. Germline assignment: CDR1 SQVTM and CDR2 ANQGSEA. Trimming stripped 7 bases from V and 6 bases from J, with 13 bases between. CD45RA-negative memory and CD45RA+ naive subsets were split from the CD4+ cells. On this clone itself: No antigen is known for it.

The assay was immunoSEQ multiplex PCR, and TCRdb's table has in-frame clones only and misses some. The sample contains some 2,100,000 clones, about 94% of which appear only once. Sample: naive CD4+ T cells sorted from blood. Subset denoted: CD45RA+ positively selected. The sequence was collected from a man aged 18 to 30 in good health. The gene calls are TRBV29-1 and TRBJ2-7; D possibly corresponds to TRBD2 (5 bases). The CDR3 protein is CSAIRGSEQYF. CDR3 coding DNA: TGCAGCGCGATCCGGGGAAGCGAGCAGTACTTC.